Presented here are 15 T cell receptor beta chains from one specimen sequenced in a study of T cells after yellow fever vaccination. TCRdb redid the calling of the 5' RACE reads with MiXCR, one entry per CDR3 protein. Of over 10,000 distinct CDR3 sequences detected, 4% to 6% appear once; the ten largest clones hold roughly 50%. Sequenced material: PBMCs, either bulk or a sorted T-cell subset (CD4+, CD8+, memory, or dextramer-sorted; not recorded which), taken 45 days after the yellow fever booster vaccination. Source of these receptors: a man aged 30-40 years who received the YFV17D yellow fever vaccine.

This clonotype was counted many times. This sequence joins TRBV7-9 and TRBJ1-2; D is unclear. Germline V gene sequence: CDR1 SEHNR, CDR2 FQNEAQ (reference sequence). V dropped 2 bases and J dropped 6 bases, with 10 bases sitting between them. This CDR3 spans 13 amino acids. The CDR3 DNA sequence: TGTGCCAGCAGCTTAATTCTGGGCGATGGCTACACCTTC. Residues: CASSLILGDGYTF.

This clonotype was seen many times. This chain joins TRBV19 and TRBJ1-6, with D possibly matching TRBD1 (6 bases). V gave up 6 bases and J gave up 11 bases, with 17 bases separating them. This CDR3 contains 14 residues. Germline V CDR1 and CDR2: LNHDA, SQIVND (reference sequence). This chain's CDR3 is CASSGTSRAAPLHF. The CDR3 bases are TGTGCCAGTAGCGGGACATCCAGGGCCGCACCCCTCCACTTT.

This clonotype showed up many times. J is TRBJ2-5 and V is TRBV12-3 or TRBV12-4, with TRBD1 identical over 7 bases. V dropped 11 bases and J dropped 0; count of bases not matched to a gene: 6. The CDR3 totals 13 residues. The CDR3 DNA is TGTGCCCCAGGGGGACGGGACCAAGAGACCCAGTACTTC. Amino acids: CAPGGRDQETQYF.

This clonotype was observed many times. The gene calls are TRBV4-2 and TRBJ2-1; 7 bases match TRBD2. V dropped 1 base and J dropped 0; count of bases not matched to a gene: 3. CDR1 LGHNA and CDR2 YNFKEQ come from the germline V gene. The CDR3 runs 16 residues. CDR3 sequence (DNA): TGTGCCAGCAGCCAAGCCAGCGGGAACTCCTACAATGAGCAGTTCTTC. It specifies CASSQASGNSYNEQFF.

Many counts were recorded for this clonotype. The chain has TRBV12-3 or TRBV12-4 and TRBJ2-1; maybe TRBD2 (5 bases). The CDR3 spans 14 residues. Deletions cut 6 bases from V and 6 bases from J, with 15 bases between. CDR3 in amino acids: CASSRRLPPNEQFF. The DNA for the CDR3 is TGTGCCAGCAGCCGTCGACTACCCCCCAATGAGCAGTTCTTC.

Remarks on this clonotype: A read error is possible here, since a much larger clone lies one base away. This chain uses TRBV7-3 with TRBJ2-7, with 7 bases identical to TRBD1. Germline assignment: CDR1 SGHTA and CDR2 FQGTGA. CDR3 length: 18 residues. The V segment lost 3 bases and the J segment 6 bases; nucleotides outside the gene matches: 20. Here the CDR3 reads CASSFTPGSVTGKVEQYF. In DNA form, the CDR3 reads TGTGCCAGCAGCTTCACCCCCGGGTCCGTGACAGGGAAAGTCGAGCAGTACTTC.

This clonotype was counted many times. The chain has TRBV20-1 and TRBJ2-4, with 7 bases lining up with TRBD1. The V segment lost 4 bases and the J segment 6 bases; nucleotides outside the gene matches: 9. The CDR3 totals 14 residues. Germline CDR1 and CDR2: DFQATT and SNEGSKA (reference sequence). CDR3: CSAKIGTVRNIQYF. CDR3 sequence (DNA): TGCAGTGCTAAGATCGGGACAGTCAGAAACATTCAGTACTTC.

At least ten counts were recorded for this clonotype. The chain uses TRBV5-1 and TRBJ2-2; 8 bases are shared with TRBD1. The CDR3 is 16 amino acids. Trimming at V came to 0 bases and at J to 6 bases, leaving 7 bases not matched to a gene. The germline V gene encodes CDR1 SGHRS and CDR2 YFSETQ. CDR3 DNA: TGCGCCAGCAGCTTGGCCGGGCAGGGGGCAGCCGGGGAGCTGTTTTTT. Translating it yields CASSLAGQGAAGELFF. The full variable domain, its missing parts supplied by reference TRBV5-1 and TRBJ2-2, is KAGVTQTPRYLIKTRGQQVTLSCSPISGHRSVSWYQQTPGQGLQFLFEYFSETQRNKGNFPGRFSGRQFSNSRSEMNVSTLELGDSALYLCASSLAGQGAAGELFFGEGSRLTVL.

There are many counts of this clonotype. V is TRBV4-1 and J is TRBJ2-7; 8 nucleotides match TRBD1. Germline CDR1 MGHRA, CDR2 YSYEKL. V dropped 1 base and J dropped 2; count of bases not matched to a gene: 7. The CDR3 extends over 16 amino acids. The CDR3: CASSQGYTGGAYEQYF. The CDR3 region has the DNA TGCGCCAGCAGCCAAGGGTATACAGGGGGAGCCTACGAGCAGTACTTC.

In its sample, this clonotype was seen many times. This chain connects TRBV7-3 to TRBJ2-1; possible D gene TRBD2, 6 bases. The CDR3 covers 16 residues. Germline loops: CDR1 SGHTA, CDR2 FQGTGA. V lost 6 bases, J lost 6 bases, and 21 bases lay in between. Here the CDR3 DNA reads TGTGCCAGCAGTAAAAGCGCGGGATTCCAGAGCAATGAGCAGTTCTTC. Translation: CASSKSAGFQSNEQFF.

The V call is TRBV25-1, the J call TRBJ2-1; 7 bases align to TRBD1. Germline assignment: CDR1 MGHDK and CDR2 SYGVNS. V trimming: 7 bases; J trimming: 6 bases; junction bases outside the gene matches: 15. The CDR3 totals 16 residues. The CDR3 region has the DNA TGTGCCAGCACTCTAATCCCAGGGACAGCAGTCAATGAGCAGTTCTTC. Translated, it gives CASTLIPGTAVNEQFF. Full variable domain (rest looked up from reference TRBV25-1 and TRBJ2-1): EADIYQTPRYLVIGTGKKITLECSQTMGHDKMYWYQQDPGMELHLIHYSYGVNSTEKGDLSSESTVSRIRTEHFPLTLESARPSHTSQYLCASTLIPGTAVNEQFFGPGTRLTVL.

This clonotype was seen many times. The V call is TRBV7-9, the J call TRBJ1-2, with D perhaps matching TRBD1 (5 bases). The CDR3 consists of 12 residues. Looked up from germline, CDR1 is SEHNR and CDR2 is FQNEAQ (reference sequence). Trimming left V 1 base short and J 8 bases short, with 8 bases between. Here the CDR3 reads CASSLVGAGYTF. CDR3 coding DNA: TGTGCCAGCAGCTTAGTAGGGGCCGGCTACACCTTC.

The table lists this clonotype with many counts. The chain combines TRBV18 with TRBJ2-1; 9 bases align to TRBD1. The CDR3 runs 15 residues. J gave up 8 bases and V 3 bases, and 8 bases lay outside the gene matches. Germline V CDR1 and CDR2: KGHSH, LQKENI. The CDR3 sequence: CASSPIQGAGDEQFF. The CDR3 DNA is TGTGCCAGCTCACCGATACAGGGGGCAGGAGATGAGCAGTTCTTC. Complete variable domain (other parts from reference TRBV18 and TRBJ2-1): NAGVMQNPRHLVRRRGQEARLRCSPMKGHSHVYWYRQLPEEGLKFMVYLQKENIIDESGMPKERFSAEFPKEGPSILRIQQVVRGDSAAYFCASSPIQGAGDEQFFGPGTRLTVL.

This clonotype came up many times. This rearrangement joins TRBV3-1 to TRBJ1-1; a possible D gene is TRBD1 (5 bases). The CDR3 covers 15 residues. The germline V gene has CDR1 LGHDT and CDR2 YNNKEL (reference sequence). V lost 5 bases and J 6 bases, leaving 19 bases between the germline ends. This chain's CDR3 is CASSASGTAAAEAFF. As DNA, the CDR3 is TGTGCCAGCAGCGCATCCGGGACCGCGGCCGCTGAAGCTTTCTTT.

The sample holds many counts of this clonotype. The chain has TRBV6-2 or TRBV6-3 and TRBJ2-7; D gene unclear. Per germline, CDR1 MNHEY and CDR2 SVGEGT. This CDR3 has 15 amino acids. The V end was cut by 4 bases, the J end by 2 bases, with 15 bases between. The CDR3 is CASSFSPGGAYEQYF. CDR3 DNA sequence: TGTGCCAGCAGTTTCAGTCCCGGTGGGGCCTACGAGCAGTACTTC.